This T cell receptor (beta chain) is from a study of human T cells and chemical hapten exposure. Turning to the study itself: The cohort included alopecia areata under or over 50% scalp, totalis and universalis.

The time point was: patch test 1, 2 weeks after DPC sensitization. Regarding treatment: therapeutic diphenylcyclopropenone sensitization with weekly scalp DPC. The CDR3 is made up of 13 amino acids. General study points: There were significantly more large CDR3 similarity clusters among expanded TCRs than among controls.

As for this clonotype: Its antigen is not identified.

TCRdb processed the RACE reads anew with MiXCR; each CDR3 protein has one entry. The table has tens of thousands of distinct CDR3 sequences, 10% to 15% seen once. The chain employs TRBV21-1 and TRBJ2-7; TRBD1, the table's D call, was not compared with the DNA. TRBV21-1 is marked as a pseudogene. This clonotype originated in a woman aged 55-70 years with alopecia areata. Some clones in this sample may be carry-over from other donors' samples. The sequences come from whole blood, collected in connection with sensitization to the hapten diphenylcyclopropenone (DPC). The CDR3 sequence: CASSNQGTYEQYF. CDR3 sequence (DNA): TGTGCCAGCAGCAACCAGGGTACCTACGAGCAGTACTTC.